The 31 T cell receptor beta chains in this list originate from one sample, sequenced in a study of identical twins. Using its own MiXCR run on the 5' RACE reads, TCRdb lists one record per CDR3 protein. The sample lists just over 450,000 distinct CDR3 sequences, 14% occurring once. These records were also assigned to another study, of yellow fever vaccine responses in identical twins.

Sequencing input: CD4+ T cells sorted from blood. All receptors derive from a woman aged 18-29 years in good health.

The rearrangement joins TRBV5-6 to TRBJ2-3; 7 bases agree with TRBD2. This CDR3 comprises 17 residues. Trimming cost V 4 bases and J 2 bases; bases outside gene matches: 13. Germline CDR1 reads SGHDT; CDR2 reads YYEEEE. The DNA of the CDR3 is TGTGCCAGCAGCCCGCCTGGCCCGGGGGGAAACACAGATACGCAGTATTTT. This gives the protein CASSPPGPGGNTDTQYF.

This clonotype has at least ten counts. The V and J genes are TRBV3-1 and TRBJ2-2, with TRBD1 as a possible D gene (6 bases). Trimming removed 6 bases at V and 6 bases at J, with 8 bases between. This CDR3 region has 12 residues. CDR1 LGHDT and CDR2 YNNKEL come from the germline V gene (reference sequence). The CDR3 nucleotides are TGTGCCAGCAGTCAGGGGTCCGGGGAGCTGTTTTTT. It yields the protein CASSQGSGELFF.

CDR3 sequence reads: CASSLGQEPRGAHNEQFF. The CDR3, as DNA: TGTGCCAGCTCTCTCGGACAGGAACCCCGGGGCGCTCACAATGAGCAGTTCTTC. V usage is TRBV18 and J usage is TRBJ2-1, with 7 bases matching TRBD1. The CDR3 totals 18 residues. Losses at the gene ends were 6 bases for V and 5 bases for J; bases not matched to a gene: 19. The germline gives CDR1 KGHSH, CDR2 LQKENI.

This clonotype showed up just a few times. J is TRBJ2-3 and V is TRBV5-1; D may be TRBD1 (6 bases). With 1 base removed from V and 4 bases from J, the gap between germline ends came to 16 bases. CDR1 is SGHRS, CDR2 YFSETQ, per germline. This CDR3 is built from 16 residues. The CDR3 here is CASSLFTGSIPDTQYF. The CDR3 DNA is TGCGCCAGCAGCTTGTTCACAGGGTCAATCCCAGATACGCAGTATTTT.

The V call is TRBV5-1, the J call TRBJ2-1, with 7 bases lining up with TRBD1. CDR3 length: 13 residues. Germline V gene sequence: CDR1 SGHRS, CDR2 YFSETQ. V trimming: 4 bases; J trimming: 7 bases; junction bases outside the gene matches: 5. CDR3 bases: TGCGCCAGCAGCGGGGGACAGTTGAATGAGCAGTTCTTC. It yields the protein CASSGGQLNEQFF.

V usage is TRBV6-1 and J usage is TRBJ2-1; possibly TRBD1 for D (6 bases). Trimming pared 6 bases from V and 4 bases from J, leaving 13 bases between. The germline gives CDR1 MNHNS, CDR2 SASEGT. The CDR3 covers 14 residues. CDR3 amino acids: CASRAGGKYNEQFF. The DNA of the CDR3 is TGTGCCAGCAGGGCTGGGGGCAAATACAATGAGCAGTTCTTC.

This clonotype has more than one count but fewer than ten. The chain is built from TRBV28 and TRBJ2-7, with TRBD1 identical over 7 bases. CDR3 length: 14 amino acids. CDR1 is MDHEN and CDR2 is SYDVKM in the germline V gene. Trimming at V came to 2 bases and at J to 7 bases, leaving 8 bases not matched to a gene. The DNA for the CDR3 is TGTGCCAGCAGTTTAGACAGGGTACTCGAAGAGCAGTACTTC. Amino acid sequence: CASSLDRVLEEQYF.

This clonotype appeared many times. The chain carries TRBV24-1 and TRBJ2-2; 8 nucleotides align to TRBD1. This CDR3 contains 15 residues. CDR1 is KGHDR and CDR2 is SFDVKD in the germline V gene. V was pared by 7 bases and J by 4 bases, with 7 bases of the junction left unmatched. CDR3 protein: CATRPGQGSTGELFF. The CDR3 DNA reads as TGTGCCACCAGGCCAGGACAGGGCAGCACCGGGGAGCTGTTTTTT.

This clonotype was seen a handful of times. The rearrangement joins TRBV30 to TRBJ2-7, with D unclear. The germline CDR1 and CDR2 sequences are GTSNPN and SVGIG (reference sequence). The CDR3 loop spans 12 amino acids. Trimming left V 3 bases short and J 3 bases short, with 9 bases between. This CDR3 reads CAWRVGSYEQYF. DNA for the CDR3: TGTGCCTGGAGAGTCGGTAGCTACGAGCAGTACTTC.

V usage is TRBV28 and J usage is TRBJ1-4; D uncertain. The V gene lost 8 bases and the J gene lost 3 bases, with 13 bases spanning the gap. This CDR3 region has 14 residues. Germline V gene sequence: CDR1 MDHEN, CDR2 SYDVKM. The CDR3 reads CASYSAPPNEKLFF. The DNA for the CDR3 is TGTGCCAGCTATTCCGCCCCCCCTAATGAAAAACTGTTTTTT.

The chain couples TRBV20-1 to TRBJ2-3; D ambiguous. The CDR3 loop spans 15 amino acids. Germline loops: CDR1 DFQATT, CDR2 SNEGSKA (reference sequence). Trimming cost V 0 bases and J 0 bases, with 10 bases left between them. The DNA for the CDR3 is TGCAGTGCTAGAGATCCTATTTCTAGCACAGATACGCAGTATTTT. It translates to CSARDPISSTDTQYF.

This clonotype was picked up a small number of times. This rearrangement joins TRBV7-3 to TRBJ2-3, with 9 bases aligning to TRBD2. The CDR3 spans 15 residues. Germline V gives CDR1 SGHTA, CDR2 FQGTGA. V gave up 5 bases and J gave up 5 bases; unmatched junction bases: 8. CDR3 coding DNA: TGTGCCAGCAGCGCCCTAGCGGGGTTGAGAGATACGCAGTATTTT. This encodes CASSALAGLRDTQYF.

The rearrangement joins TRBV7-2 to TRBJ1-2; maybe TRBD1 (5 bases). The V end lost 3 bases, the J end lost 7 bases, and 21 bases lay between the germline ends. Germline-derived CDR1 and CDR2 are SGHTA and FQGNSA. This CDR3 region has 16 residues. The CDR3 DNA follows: TGTGCCAGCAGCTTTCGGATCGCTGGGGGATTCTCTGGCTACACCTTC. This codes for CASSFRIAGGFSGYTF.

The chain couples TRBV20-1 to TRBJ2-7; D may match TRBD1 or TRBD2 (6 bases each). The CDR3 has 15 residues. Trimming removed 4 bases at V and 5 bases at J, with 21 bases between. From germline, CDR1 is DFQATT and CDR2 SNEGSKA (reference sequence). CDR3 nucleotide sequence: TGCAGTGCTACCCCCGGGACTCACGGGGGCAACGAGCAGTACTTC. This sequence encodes CSATPGTHGGNEQYF.

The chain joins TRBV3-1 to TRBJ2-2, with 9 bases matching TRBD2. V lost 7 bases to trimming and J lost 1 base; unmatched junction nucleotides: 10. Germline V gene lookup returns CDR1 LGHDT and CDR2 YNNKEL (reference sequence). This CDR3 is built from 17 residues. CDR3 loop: CASTTERGDKNTGELFF. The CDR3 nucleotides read TGTGCCAGCACCACCGAGCGGGGGGATAAGAACACCGGGGAGCTGTTTTTT.

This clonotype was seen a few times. CDR3 in DNA: TGTGCCAGCAGCGCCATTGGGACCGAGCAGTACTTC. Translation: CASSAIGTEQYF. This chain links TRBV28 with TRBJ2-7; the D call may be TRBD1 or TRBD2 (5 bases each). CDR1 and CDR2 from the germline V gene are MDHEN and SYDVKM. V was shortened by 6 bases and J by 6 bases, with 12 bases between the two germline ends. The CDR3 covers 12 residues.

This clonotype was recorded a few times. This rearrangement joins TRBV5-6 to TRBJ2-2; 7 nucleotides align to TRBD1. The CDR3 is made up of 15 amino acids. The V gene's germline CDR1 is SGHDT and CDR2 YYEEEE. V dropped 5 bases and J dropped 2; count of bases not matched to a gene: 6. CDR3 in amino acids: CASRNQGVNTGELFF. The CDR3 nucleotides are TGTGCCAGCAGAAATCAGGGGGTAAACACCGGGGAGCTGTTTTTT.

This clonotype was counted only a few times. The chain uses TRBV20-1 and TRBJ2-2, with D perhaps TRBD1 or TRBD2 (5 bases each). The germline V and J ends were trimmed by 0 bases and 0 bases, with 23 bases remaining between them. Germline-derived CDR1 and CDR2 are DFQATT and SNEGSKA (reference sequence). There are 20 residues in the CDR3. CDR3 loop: CSARDPPRDVGFANTGELFF. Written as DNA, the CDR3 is TGCAGTGCTAGAGACCCCCCCCGGGACGTCGGGTTCGCGAACACCGGGGAGCTGTTTTTT.

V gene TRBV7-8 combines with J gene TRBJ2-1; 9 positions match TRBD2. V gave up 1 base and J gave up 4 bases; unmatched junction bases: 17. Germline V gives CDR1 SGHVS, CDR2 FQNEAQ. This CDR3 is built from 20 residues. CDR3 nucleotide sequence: TGTGCCAGCAGCTTAGTTTTCCCTAGCGGGACCCACGACCGATACAATGAGCAGTTCTTC. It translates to CASSLVFPSGTHDRYNEQFF.

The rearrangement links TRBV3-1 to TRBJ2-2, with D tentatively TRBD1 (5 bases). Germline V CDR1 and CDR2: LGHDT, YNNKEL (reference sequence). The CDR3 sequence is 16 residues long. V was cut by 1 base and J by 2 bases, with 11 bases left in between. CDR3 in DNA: TGTGCCAGCAGCCAAGGGATGACAGATAACACCGGGGAGCTGTTTTTT. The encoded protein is CASSQGMTDNTGELFF.

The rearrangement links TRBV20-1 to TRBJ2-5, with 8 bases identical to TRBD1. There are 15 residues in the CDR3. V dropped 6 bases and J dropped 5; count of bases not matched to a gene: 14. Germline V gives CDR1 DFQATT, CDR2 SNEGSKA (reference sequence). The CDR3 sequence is CSAIDPGTGVETQYF. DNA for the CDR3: TGCAGTGCCATAGACCCTGGGACAGGTGTGGAGACCCAGTACTTC.

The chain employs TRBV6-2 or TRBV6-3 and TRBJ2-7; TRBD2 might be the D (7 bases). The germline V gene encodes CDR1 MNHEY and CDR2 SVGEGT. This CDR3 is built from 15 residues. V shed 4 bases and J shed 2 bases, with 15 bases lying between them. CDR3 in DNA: TGTGCCAGCAGTTGGGGGGGCGTCGCGACCTACGAGCAGTACTTC. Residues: CASSWGGVATYEQYF.

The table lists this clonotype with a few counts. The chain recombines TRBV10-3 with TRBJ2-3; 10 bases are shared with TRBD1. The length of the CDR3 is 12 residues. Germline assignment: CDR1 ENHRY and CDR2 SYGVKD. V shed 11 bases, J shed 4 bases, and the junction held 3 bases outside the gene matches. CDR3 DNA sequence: TGTGCCGTCGGGACAGGGGCAGATACGCAGTATTTT. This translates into CAVGTGADTQYF.

CDR3 sequence: CASSPRLAGYTDTQYF. CDR3 nucleotides: TGTGCCAGCTCACCACGACTAGCGGGGTACACAGATACGCAGTATTTT. V is TRBV18 and J is TRBJ2-3; 11 bases map to TRBD2. The CDR3 is 16 amino acids. CDR1 and CDR2 from the germline V gene are KGHSH and LQKENI. With 1 base clipped from V and 2 bases from J, the junction kept 2 bases outside the gene matches.

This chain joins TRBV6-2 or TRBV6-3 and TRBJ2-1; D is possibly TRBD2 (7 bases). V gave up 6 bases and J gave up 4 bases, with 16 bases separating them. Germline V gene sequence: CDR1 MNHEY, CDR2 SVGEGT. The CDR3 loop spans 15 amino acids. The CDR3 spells CASRPQGRGYNEQFF. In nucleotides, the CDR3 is TGTGCCAGCAGACCTCAGGGGAGGGGATACAATGAGCAGTTCTTC.

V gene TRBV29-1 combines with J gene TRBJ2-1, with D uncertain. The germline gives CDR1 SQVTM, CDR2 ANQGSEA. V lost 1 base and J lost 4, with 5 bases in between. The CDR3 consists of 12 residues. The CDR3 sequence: CSVEASYNEQFF. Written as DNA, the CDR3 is TGCAGCGTTGAAGCCAGTTACAATGAGCAGTTCTTC.

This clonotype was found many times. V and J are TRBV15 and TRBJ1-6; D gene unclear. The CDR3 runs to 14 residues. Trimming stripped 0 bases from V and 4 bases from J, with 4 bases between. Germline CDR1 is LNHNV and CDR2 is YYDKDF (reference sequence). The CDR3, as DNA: TGTGCCACCAGCAGAGAGGGTTATAATTCACCCCTCCACTTT. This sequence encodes CATSREGYNSPLHF.

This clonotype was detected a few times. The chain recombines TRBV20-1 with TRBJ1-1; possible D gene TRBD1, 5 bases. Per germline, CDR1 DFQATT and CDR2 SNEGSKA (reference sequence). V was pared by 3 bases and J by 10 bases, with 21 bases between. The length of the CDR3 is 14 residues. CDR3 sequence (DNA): TGCAGTGCTAGGTCGGGACCCGAGTACGGTGGAGCTTTCTTT. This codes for CSARSGPEYGGAFF.

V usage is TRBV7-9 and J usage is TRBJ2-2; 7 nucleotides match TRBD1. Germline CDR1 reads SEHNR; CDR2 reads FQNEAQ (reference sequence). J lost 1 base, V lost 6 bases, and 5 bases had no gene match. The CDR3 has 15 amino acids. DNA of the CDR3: TGTGCCAGCAGTTACCGACAGGGGAACACCGGGGAGCTGTTTTTT. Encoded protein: CASSYRQGNTGELFF.

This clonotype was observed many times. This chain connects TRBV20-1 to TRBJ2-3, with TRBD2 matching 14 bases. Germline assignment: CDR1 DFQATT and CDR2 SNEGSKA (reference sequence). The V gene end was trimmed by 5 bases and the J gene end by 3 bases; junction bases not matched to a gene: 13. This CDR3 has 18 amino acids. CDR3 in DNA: TGCAGTGCTTCCAACTCTTTGACTAGCGGGAGGGGAACAGATACGCAGTATTTT. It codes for CSASNSLTSGRGTDTQYF.

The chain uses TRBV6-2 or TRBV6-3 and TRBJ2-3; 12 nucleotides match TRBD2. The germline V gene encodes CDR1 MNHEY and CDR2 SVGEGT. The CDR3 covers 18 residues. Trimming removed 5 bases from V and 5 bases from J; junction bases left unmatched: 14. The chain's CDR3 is CASSQRRTSGTSLDTQYF. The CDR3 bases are TGTGCCAGCAGTCAAAGAAGGACTAGCGGGACGTCCTTAGATACGCAGTATTTT.